The 6 T cell receptor beta chains reported below all come from one sample, sequenced in a study of T cell repertoires in cytomegalovirus infection (dated by TCRdb to about 2019). The data were produced on an Illumina HiSeq 1500. The public reads were quality trimmed at Q25 with fastp and then assembled into clones with MiXCR by TCRdb, keeping productive beta chains. Identical CDR3 protein sequences are pooled into one entry, listed with their most common genes and DNA. This sample has approximately 990,000 distinct CDR3 sequences in its table, and around 29% of those were observed once. Clones ranked in the top ten supply about 14% of the sample. The sample's treatment or condition label, in plain terms: in vitro stimulation with specific CMV peptide epitopes to enrich CMV-specific T cells. No antigen has been identified for these receptors. Source: cultured CD8+ T cells from PBMCs, taken from culture after CMV antigen stimulation. These receptors all come from a human donor in good health (CMV status not recorded). Some clones in this sample may be carry-over from other donors' samples.

V is TRBV6-2 or TRBV6-3 and J is TRBJ1-4, with D hard to call. The CDR3 sequence is 15 residues long. Between the trimmed V and J ends, which lost 6 bases and 2 bases, there was a span of 13 bases. Germline V CDR1 and CDR2: MNHEY, SVGEGT. The CDR3 reads CASSLISSTNEKLFF. The CDR3 bases are TGTGCCAGCAGCCTAATCTCGTCTACTAATGAAAAACTGTTTTTT.

V gene TRBV18 combines with J gene TRBJ1-5; D perhaps matches TRBD1 (5 bases). V shed 6 bases and J shed 5 bases, with 17 bases lying between them. Looked up from germline, CDR1 is KGHSH and CDR2 is LQKENI. The CDR3 consists of 15 residues. The CDR3 sequence is CASSPSRDSHQPQHF. CDR3 bases: TGTGCCAGCTCCCCCTCTCGAGACAGTCATCAGCCCCAGCATTTT.

A remark on this clonotype: The conserved phenylalanine or tryptophan normally closing the CDR3 is absent here, so this likely arose from a read error. The rearrangement uses TRBV7-9 and TRBJ2-7; D might be TRBD1 or TRBD2, each matching 5 bases. The V end was cut by 5 bases, the J end by 3 bases, with 11 bases between. Germline values: CDR1 SEHNR, CDR2 FQNEAQ (reference sequence). The CDR3 loop spans 13 amino acids. In DNA, the CDR3 is TGTGCCAGCAGCCCCGGGGACCTCTACGAGCAGTACCTC. Translation gives CASSPGDLYEQYL.

In its sample, this clonotype was seen a few times. The chain joins TRBV6-1 to TRBJ2-2; 10 nucleotides align to TRBD2. Germline CDR1 is MNHNS and CDR2 is SASEGT. The CDR3 runs to 17 residues. With 5 bases clipped from V and 1 base from J, the junction kept 7 bases outside the gene matches. CDR3: CASSLGLAGENTGELFF. Here the CDR3 DNA reads TGTGCCAGCAGTCTCGGCCTAGCGGGGGAGAACACCGGGGAGCTGTTTTTT.

The chain has TRBV20-1 and TRBJ2-3; no reliable D call. Germline loops: CDR1 DFQATT, CDR2 SNEGSKA (reference sequence). The CDR3 spans 13 residues. Trimming removed 0 bases at V and 2 bases at J, with 6 bases between. CDR3 sequence reads: CSARDLDTDTQYF. The CDR3 DNA reads TGCAGTGCTAGAGACCTTGACACAGATACGCAGTATTTT.

This rearrangement joins TRBV4-3 to TRBJ1-2, with a weak D call TRBD1 (5 bases). CDR1 and CDR2 (germline): LGHNA, YSLEER. The length of the CDR3 is 15 residues. Between the trimmed V and J ends, which lost 4 bases and 0 bases, there was a span of 12 bases. For the CDR3, the DNA is TGCGCCAGCAGCCGAGAGGACAAGGCTAACTATGGCTACACCTTC. This codes for CASSREDKANYGYTF.